This record concerns one TCR beta chain sequence. This sample was taken from a study of blood T cell repertoires in COVID-19. Study-level background: The origin of the acute and convalescent COVID-19 samples was the United States, Italy and Spain. T cells, B-cell-depleted T cells, or PBMCs supplied cDNA or gDNA.

Authors' analysis steps: Estimation of nucleated cell counts relied on the amplification of reference gene primers. Measured with immunoSEQ multiplex PCR; TCRdb has only the in-frame clones, and not every one. Clonal size and the V and J genes are those of that table, whereas D and trimming came from the DNA. The table shows roughly 260,000 clones, with around 90% occurring only once. V shed 2 bases, J shed 1 base, and the junction held 3 bases outside the gene matches. The CDR3 spans 15 residues. Germline CDR1 KGHSH, CDR2 LQKENI. The J gene is TRBJ1-1, the V gene TRBV18; 8 nucleotides align to TRBD1. Sequenced: peripheral blood. The TCR sequence derives from a man aged 55 to 70 who had recovered from COVID-19. CDR3 DNA sequence: TGTGCCAGCTCACCAGCGGACAGGGAGAACACTGAAGCTTTCTTT. As protein: CASSPADRENTEAFF.